The 9 T cell receptor beta chains below come from one sample, sequenced in a study of blood T cells in healthy people across ages. A second PCR of roughly 7 to 11 cycles used a sample-barcoded 5' primer and a J-beta primer mix. In TCRdb, the 5' RACE reads were re-called with MiXCR into one record per CDR3 protein. This table holds under 1,100,000 distinct CDR3 sequences, under 30% found once. These same data were also listed under a study on T cells of mothers and their children.

Sequenced material: blood. All receptors derive from a girl aged 2-10 years in good health.

This clonotype came up a few times. The chain is built from TRBV5-1 and TRBJ2-7, with unresolved D. Germline V gene sequence: CDR1 SGHRS, CDR2 YFSETQ. The CDR3 contains 13 residues. The V gene lost 0 bases and the J gene lost 3 bases, with 7 bases spanning the gap. The CDR3 nucleotides are TGCGCCAGCAGCTTGGAGGCGGACTACGAGCAGTACTTC. Protein: CASSLEADYEQYF. Looking up the rest from reference TRBV5-1 and TRBJ2-7 gives the full variable domain: KAGVTQTPRYLIKTRGQQVTLSCSPISGHRSVSWYQQTPGQGLQFLFEYFSETQRNKGNFPGRFSGRQFSNSRSEMNVSTLELGDSALYLCASSLEADYEQYFGPGTRLTVT.

CDR3 nucleotides: TGTGCCAGCAGCCCCCTAGGGGAGGTTGCTTTCTTT. It yields the protein CASSPLGEVAFF. V and J are TRBV5-5 and TRBJ1-1; D is perhaps TRBD1 (5 bases). V lost 4 bases, J lost 11 bases, and 15 bases lay in between. Germline loops: CDR1 SGHKS, CDR2 YYEKEE (reference sequence). The CDR3 loop spans 12 amino acids.

In the case of this clonotype: One end of the junction does not line up with germline, which may come from a read error. V is TRBV5-1 and J is TRBJ1-1; no reliable D call. The CDR3 covers 16 residues. Germline V lookup: CDR1 SGHRS, CDR2 YFSETQ. The CDR3 DNA reads TGCACCAGCAGCCTCCGAGGTGAGGGCAGGAACACTGAAGCTTTCTTT. It encodes CTSSLRGEGRNTEAFF.

The sample holds a few counts of this clonotype. The chain recombines TRBV2 with TRBJ2-5, with D maybe TRBD1 (5 bases). CDR1 SNHLY and CDR2 FYNNEI come from the germline V gene. The germline V and J ends were trimmed by 4 bases and 0 bases, with 9 bases remaining between them. CDR3 size: 14 residues. DNA for the CDR3: TGTGCCAGCAGTGCGAGACAGAACCAAGAGACCCAGTACTTC. It yields the protein CASSARQNQETQYF. Filled out from reference TRBV2 and TRBJ2-5, the complete variable domain reads EPEVTQTPSHQVTQMGQEVILRCVPISNHLYFYWYRQILGQKVEFLVSFYNNEISEKSEIFDDQFSVERPDGSNFTLKIRSTKLEDSAMYFCASSARQNQETQYFGPGTRLLVL.

This clonotype was seen many times. The V gene is TRBV18, the J gene TRBJ2-7; TRBD1 matches at 9 bases. The CDR3 runs 13 residues. Germline values: CDR1 KGHSH, CDR2 LQKENI. V shed 3 bases and J 6 bases; nucleotides not matched to a gene: 3. The CDR3 here is CASSPGQGSEQYF. CDR3 coding DNA: TGTGCCAGCTCACCGGGACAGGGAAGCGAGCAGTACTTC.

This clonotype was found a few times. This chain uses TRBV7-2 with TRBJ1-5; D possibly corresponds to TRBD1 (6 bases). Deletions cut 1 base from V and 9 bases from J, with 16 bases between. Per the germline V gene, CDR1 is SGHTA and CDR2 is FQGNSA. The CDR3 is 15 residues long. The CDR3 DNA reads as TGTGCCAGCAGCTTAGAGGAGGGGGGACTTATGCCCCAGCATTTT. Protein product: CASSLEEGGLMPQHF.

This chain uses TRBV28 with TRBJ1-5; tentative D call: TRBD1 (5 bases). V was pared by 3 bases and J by 3 bases, with 27 bases between. Per germline, CDR1 MDHEN and CDR2 SYDVKM. This CDR3 contains 20 residues. In DNA, the CDR3 is TGTGCCAGCAGTTTCGTAAGGGAGTCAGGGAGTGATGTAAACAATCAGCCCCAGCATTTT. Translating gives CASSFVRESGSDVNNQPQHF.

This clonotype was counted many times. This sequence joins TRBV9 and TRBJ2-5; TRBD2 agrees at 11 bases. Germline-derived CDR1 and CDR2 are SGDLS and YYNGEE. CDR3 length equals 16 residues. Unmatched junction bases numbered 9, after V lost 3 bases and J lost 5 bases. The DNA for the CDR3 is TGTGCCAGCAGCGATGATAGCGGGGGGGCCGTGGAGACCCAGTACTTC. This encodes CASSDDSGGAVETQYF. The whole variable domain, remainder taken from reference TRBV9 and TRBJ2-5, is DSGVTQTPKHLITATGQRVTLRCSPRSGDLSVYWYQQSLDQGLQFLIQYYNGEERAKGNILERFSAQQFPDLHSELNLSSLELGDSALYFCASSDDSGGAVETQYFGPGTRLLVL.

In its sample, this clonotype was seen a few times. The chain is built from TRBV20-1 and TRBJ2-3; D unclear. Germline CDR1 is DFQATT and CDR2 is SNEGSKA (reference sequence). This CDR3 comprises 14 residues. Trimming stripped 0 bases from V and 0 bases from J, with 7 bases between. The CDR3 region has the DNA TGCAGTGCTAGAGATTCGCGGAGCACAGATACGCAGTATTTT. Translated: CSARDSRSTDTQYF.